The 17 T cell receptor beta chains reported below all come from one sample, sequenced in a study of blood T cells in healthy people across ages. Through a sample-barcoded 5' primer and a J-beta primer mix, a second PCR was run for 7 to 11 cycles. Via MiXCR, TCRdb re-called the 5' RACE reads, giving one row per CDR3 protein. The sample includes around 1.1 million distinct CDR3 sequences, around two fifths of them seen just once. Sequencing used blood. The origin of the receptors is a man younger than 35 in good health.

In its sample, this clonotype was seen many times. V gene TRBV12-3 or TRBV12-4 combines with J gene TRBJ2-1, with 7 bases identical to TRBD1. The CDR3 runs to 15 residues. The V gene end was trimmed by 6 bases and the J gene end by 7 bases; junction bases not matched to a gene: 12. CDR3 sequence (DNA): TGTGCCAGCAGCGATATCAACAGGGGACGGAATGAGCAGTTCTTC. Translation gives CASSDINRGRNEQFF.

This clonotype occurred a few times. The chain carries TRBV18 and TRBJ1-6; D gene unclear. CDR1 and CDR2 from the germline V gene are KGHSH and LQKENI. The CDR3 runs 13 residues. Trimming left V 2 bases short and J 8 bases short, with 7 bases between. The CDR3 region is CASSPTSDSPLHF. CDR3 DNA: TGTGCCAGCTCACCAACTTCAGATTCACCCCTCCACTTT.

The chain couples TRBV6-1 to TRBJ1-2, with a weak D call TRBD1 (5 bases). V gave up 2 bases and J gave up 7 bases, with 14 bases separating them. The CDR3 is 14 amino acids. Per germline, CDR1 MNHNS and CDR2 SASEGT. CDR3 nucleotide sequence: TGTGCCAGCAGTGAAAGTTGGGGCGGAGGTGGCTACACCTTC. It translates to CASSESWGGGGYTF.

This clonotype appeared a single time. A much larger clonotype is one base distant, so this may be a read error. The gene calls are TRBV12-3 or TRBV12-4 and TRBJ2-3; 15 nucleotides agree with TRBD2. The CDR3 is made up of 16 amino acids. J gave up 0 bases and V 5 bases, and 0 bases lay outside the gene matches. The CDR3: CASSGTSGGSTDTQYF. In DNA form, the CDR3 reads TGTGCCAGCAGTGGGACTAGCGGGGGGAGCACAGATACGCAGTATTTT.

With regard to this clonotype: At one of its ends the junction is not consistent with the germline gene, which may arise from a read error. The chain joins TRBV20-1 to TRBJ2-1; possibly TRBD2 for D (5 bases). The CDR3 length is 16 residues. Germline CDR1 is DFQATT and CDR2 is SNEGSKA (reference sequence). In DNA, the CDR3 is TGCAGTGCTAGAGATCCTAGCCTAAGCTCCTACAATGAGCAGATCTTC. This translates into CSARDPSLSSYNEQIF.

As to this clonotype: The junction and the germline gene differ at one end; a read error may be behind it. The chain is built from TRBV6-1 and TRBJ2-7; D is ambiguous. CDR1 MNHNS and CDR2 SASEGT come from the germline V gene. The CDR3 sequence is 16 residues long. The CDR3 spells CASSDNLWAEYNEQYF. In nucleotides, the CDR3 is TGTGCCAGTAGTGATAACTTATGGGCGGAGTACAATGAGCAGTACTTC.

The chain couples TRBV7-3 to TRBJ2-2, with D perhaps matching TRBD2 (5 bases). This CDR3 has 16 residues. Germline values: CDR1 SGHTA, CDR2 FQGTGA. V lost 3 bases and J 0 bases, leaving 11 bases between the germline ends. The CDR3 nucleotides read TGTGCCAGCAGCTTGAATCCCGGGACGAACACCGGGGAGCTGTTTTTT. It is translated as CASSLNPGTNTGELFF.

The V call is TRBV20-1, the J call TRBJ1-1; D ambiguous. Trimming pared 5 bases from V and 1 base from J, leaving 11 bases between. The CDR3 covers 13 residues. Per germline, CDR1 DFQATT and CDR2 SNEGSKA (reference sequence). The CDR3 sequence is CSAPPGQNTEAFF. CDR3 sequence (DNA): TGCAGTGCTCCACCCGGCCAGAACACTGAAGCTTTCTTT.

This clonotype appeared a few times. The J gene is TRBJ1-1, the V gene TRBV5-1, with D hard to call. From germline, CDR1 is SGHRS and CDR2 YFSETQ. The V end lost 4 bases, the J end lost 4 bases, and 17 bases lay between the germline ends. CDR3 length: 15 amino acids. This chain's CDR3 is CASSPHRGSGTEAFF. The CDR3 nucleotides are TGCGCCAGCAGCCCCCATCGGGGTTCGGGCACTGAAGCTTTCTTT.

CDR3 DNA: TGTGCCAGCAGTGAGCGGGACAGGGGGTACAATGAGCAGTTCTTC. Translation: CASSERDRGYNEQFF. The gene calls are TRBV27 and TRBJ2-1, with 11 bases aligning to TRBD1. J gave up 4 bases and V 5 bases, and 4 bases lay outside the gene matches. Germline CDR1 and CDR2: MNHEY and SMNVEV (reference sequence). The CDR3 runs 15 residues.

This clonotype was found a few times. The CDR3 region is CASSPYDGRPANEQFF. CDR3 in DNA: TGTGCCAGCAGCCCTTACGACGGGCGCCCAGCTAATGAGCAGTTCTTC. The chain recombines TRBV14 with TRBJ2-1; D not certain. CDR1 and CDR2 (germline): SGHDN, FVKESK. The ends were cut back, 4 bases at V and 7 bases at J, with 20 bases in the middle. This CDR3 has 16 amino acids.

The V gene is TRBV6-1, the J gene TRBJ1-1, with D uncertain. Germline CDR1 MNHNS, CDR2 SASEGT. This CDR3 has 16 residues. V lost 5 bases to trimming and J lost 2 bases, with 18 bases between them. The CDR3 spells CASSKRLTGVNTEAFF. CDR3 DNA sequence: TGTGCCAGCAGTAAGAGACTTACCGGCGTAAACACTGAAGCTTTCTTT.

In regard to this clonotype: It may be a read error: a sequence one base away is much more abundant. The rearrangement uses TRBV5-1 and TRBJ1-1, with D tentatively TRBD1 (6 bases). V was clipped by 4 bases and J by 8 bases, with 18 bases between them. The CDR3 sequence is 14 residues long. CDR1 SGHRS and CDR2 YFSETQ come from the germline V gene. The CDR3 is CASSNGQLSGEAFF. CDR3 in DNA: TGCGCCAGCAGCAATGGACAGTTGAGCGGGGAAGCTTTCTTT.

The sample holds a few counts of this clonotype. V is TRBV6-2 or TRBV6-3 and J is TRBJ2-1; TRBD2 matches 9 bases. CDR3 size: 17 residues. The V and J ends lost 0 bases and 5 bases, in that order; junction bases with no gene match: 8. Germline lookup yields CDR1 MNHEY and CDR2 SVGEGT. The CDR3 is CASSYSWLAGTNNEQFF. CDR3 bases: TGTGCCAGCAGTTACTCATGGCTAGCGGGGACCAACAATGAGCAGTTCTTC.

J is TRBJ2-5 and V is TRBV25-1, with 8 positions matching TRBD2. Looked up from germline, CDR1 is MGHDK and CDR2 is SYGVNS. V lost 8 bases, J lost 5 bases, and 16 bases stayed unmatched. The CDR3 has 16 residues. The CDR3 region has the DNA TGTGCCAGCTCTAAAGAGCGGGGGCGCTTTTTTGAGACCCAGTACTTC. It translates to CASSKERGRFFETQYF.

This clonotype was recorded only once. One base away lies a much larger clone, so this may be a sequencing read error. This chain connects TRBV10-3 to TRBJ2-3, with 8 positions matching TRBD2. This CDR3 is 15 amino acids long. V was clipped by 3 bases and J by 4 bases; unmatched bases: 6. Germline CDR1 is ENHRY and CDR2 is SYGVKD. CDR3 sequence (DNA): TGTGCCATCAGTGATGGACTAGCAGACGCAGATACGCAGTATTTT. Its translation is CAISDGLADADTQYF.

This clonotype came up a few times. The chain employs TRBV4-3 and TRBJ2-3; D could derive from TRBD1 or TRBD2 (5 bases each). Trimming removed 4 bases from V and 8 bases from J, with 13 bases in between. There are 13 residues in the CDR3. Germline V gene sequence: CDR1 LGHNA, CDR2 YSLEER. CDR3 nucleotide sequence: TGCGCCAGCAGCCCGAAGGAGAGGGGTACGCAGTATTTT. This sequence encodes CASSPKERGTQYF.